The subject of this entry is one TCR beta chain. This record comes from a study of breast tumors, draining lymph nodes, adjacent tissues. From the multiplex PCR reads, TCRdb called clonotypes with MiXCR, one entry per CDR3 protein. Of 20,000 or so distinct CDR3 sequences listed, approximately 60% were seen once; the top ten hold over 15%. After removal of 1 base from V and 3 bases from J, the junction contained 4 bases not matched to a gene. The germline V gene has CDR1 DFQATT and CDR2 SNEGSKA (reference sequence). CDR3 length: 15 residues. The chain employs TRBV20-1 and TRBJ2-1; TRBD2 matches at 9 bases. The sequenced sample was tumor-adjacent breast tissue. The TCR was taken from a female donor with breast cancer. Some clones in this sample may be carry-over from other donors' samples. CDR3 loop: CSARVSGRDYNEQFF. The DNA for the CDR3 is TGCAGTGCTAGAGTTAGCGGGAGAGACTACAATGAGCAGTTCTTC.